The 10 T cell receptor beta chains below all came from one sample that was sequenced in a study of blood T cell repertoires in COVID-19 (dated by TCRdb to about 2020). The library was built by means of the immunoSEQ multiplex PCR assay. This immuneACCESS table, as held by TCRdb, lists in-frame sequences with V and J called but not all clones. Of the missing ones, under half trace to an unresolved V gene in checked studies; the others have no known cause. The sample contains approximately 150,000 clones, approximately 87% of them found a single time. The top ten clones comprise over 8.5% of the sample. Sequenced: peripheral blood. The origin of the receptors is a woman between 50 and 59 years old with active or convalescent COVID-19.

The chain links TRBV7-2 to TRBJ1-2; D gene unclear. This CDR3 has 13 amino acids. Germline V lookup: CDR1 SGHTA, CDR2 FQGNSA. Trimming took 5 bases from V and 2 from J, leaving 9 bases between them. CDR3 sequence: CASSAFENYGYTF. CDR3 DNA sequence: TGTGCCAGCAGCGCCTTCGAGAACTATGGCTACACCTTC. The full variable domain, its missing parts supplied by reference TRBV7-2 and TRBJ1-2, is GAGVSQSPSNKVTEKGKDVELRCDPISGHTALYWYRQSLGQGLEFLIYFQGNSAPDKSGLPSDRFSAERTGGSVSTLTIQRTQQEDSAVYLCASSAFENYGYTFGSGTRLTVV.

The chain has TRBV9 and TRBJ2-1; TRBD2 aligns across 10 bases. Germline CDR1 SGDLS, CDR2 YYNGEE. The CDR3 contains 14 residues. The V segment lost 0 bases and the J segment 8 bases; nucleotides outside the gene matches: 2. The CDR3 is CASSVALAGDEQFF. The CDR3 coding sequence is TGTGCCAGCAGCGTAGCCCTAGCGGGAGATGAGCAGTTCTTC.

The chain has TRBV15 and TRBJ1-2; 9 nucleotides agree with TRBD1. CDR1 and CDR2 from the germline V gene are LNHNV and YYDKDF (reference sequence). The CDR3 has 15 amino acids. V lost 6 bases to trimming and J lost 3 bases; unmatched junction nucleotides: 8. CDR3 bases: TGTGCCACCAGTCGAGAGGACAGGGGTGACTATGGCTACACCTTC. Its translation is CATSREDRGDYGYTF.

This chain's CDR3 is CAWSVSGGSYEQYF. CDR3 DNA sequence: TGTGCCTGGAGTGTATCAGGGGGCTCCTACGAGCAGTACTTC. This chain links TRBV30 with TRBJ2-7; 7 bases align to TRBD1. Germline trimming cut 0 bases from V and 0 bases from J; bases unmatched to any gene: 2. The CDR3 consists of 14 residues. Per germline, CDR1 GTSNPN and CDR2 SVGIG (reference sequence).

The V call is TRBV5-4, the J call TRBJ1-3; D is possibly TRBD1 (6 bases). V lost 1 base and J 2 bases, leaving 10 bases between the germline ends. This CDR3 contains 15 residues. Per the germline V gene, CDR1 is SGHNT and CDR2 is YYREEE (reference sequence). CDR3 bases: TGTGCCAGCAGCTTGAATTCAGGGGCTGGAAACACCATATATTTT. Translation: CASSLNSGAGNTIYF.

This chain's CDR3 is CASSFGILTHYGYTF. The DNA of the CDR3 is TGTGCCAGCAGCTTCGGTATACTTACCCACTATGGCTACACCTTC. The chain is built from TRBV5-6 and TRBJ1-2; D call uncertain. Germline lookup yields CDR1 SGHDT and CDR2 YYEEEE. This CDR3 spans 15 amino acids. With 2 bases removed from V and 3 bases from J, the gap between germline ends came to 14 bases.

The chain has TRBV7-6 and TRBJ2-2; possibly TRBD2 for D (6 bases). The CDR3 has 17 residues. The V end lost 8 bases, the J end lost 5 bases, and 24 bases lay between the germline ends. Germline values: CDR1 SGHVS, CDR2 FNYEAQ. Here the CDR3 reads CASGIRPGAAGTGELFF. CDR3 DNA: TGTGCCAGCGGAATCAGGCCCGGGGCCGCGGGAACCGGGGAGCTGTTTTTT. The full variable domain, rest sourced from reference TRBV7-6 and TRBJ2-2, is GAGVSQSPRYKVTKRGQDVALRCDPISGHVSLYWYRQALGQGPEFLTYFNYEAQQDKSGLPNDRFSAERPEGSISTLTIQRTEQRDSAMYRCASGIRPGAAGTGELFFGEGSRLTVL.

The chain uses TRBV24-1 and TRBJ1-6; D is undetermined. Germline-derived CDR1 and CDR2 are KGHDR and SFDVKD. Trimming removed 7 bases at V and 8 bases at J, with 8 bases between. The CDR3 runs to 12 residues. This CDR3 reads CATRLGDSPLHF. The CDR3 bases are TGTGCCACCAGGCTCGGAGATTCACCCCTCCACTTT.

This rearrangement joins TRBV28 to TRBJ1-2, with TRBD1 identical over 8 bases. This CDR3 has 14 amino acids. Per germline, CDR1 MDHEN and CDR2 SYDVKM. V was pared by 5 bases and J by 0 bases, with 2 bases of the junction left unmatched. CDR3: CASSTGGANYGYTF. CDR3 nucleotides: TGTGCCAGCAGTACAGGGGGGGCTAACTATGGCTACACCTTC.

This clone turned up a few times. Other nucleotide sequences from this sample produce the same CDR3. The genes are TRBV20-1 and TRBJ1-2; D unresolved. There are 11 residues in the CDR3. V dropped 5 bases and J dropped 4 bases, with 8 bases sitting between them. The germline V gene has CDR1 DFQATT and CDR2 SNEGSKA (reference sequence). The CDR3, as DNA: TGCAGTGCTGGTACAGCCTATGGCTACACCTTC. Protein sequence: CSAGTAYGYTF.